This T cell receptor (beta chain) is from a study of blood T cell repertoires in COVID-19. The CDR3 is 14 residues long. From germline, CDR1 is SGHRS and CDR2 YFSETQ. Trimming at V came to 4 bases and at J to 8 bases, leaving 10 bases not matched to a gene. Sequencing was performed with immunoSEQ multiplex PCR; in TCRdb, only in-frame clones are kept and a portion is missing. Of approximately 150,000 clones in the sample, approximately 84% were seen once. This sequence was found in a woman older than 75 with COVID-19, enrolled during active disease. Input material: peripheral blood. The J gene is TRBJ1-2, the V gene TRBV5-1, with 8 bases aligning to TRBD1. CDR3 nucleotide sequence: TGCGCCAGCAGCCTTATTGGACAGGGCGGAGGCTACACCTTC. Translation gives CASSLIGQGGGYTF.